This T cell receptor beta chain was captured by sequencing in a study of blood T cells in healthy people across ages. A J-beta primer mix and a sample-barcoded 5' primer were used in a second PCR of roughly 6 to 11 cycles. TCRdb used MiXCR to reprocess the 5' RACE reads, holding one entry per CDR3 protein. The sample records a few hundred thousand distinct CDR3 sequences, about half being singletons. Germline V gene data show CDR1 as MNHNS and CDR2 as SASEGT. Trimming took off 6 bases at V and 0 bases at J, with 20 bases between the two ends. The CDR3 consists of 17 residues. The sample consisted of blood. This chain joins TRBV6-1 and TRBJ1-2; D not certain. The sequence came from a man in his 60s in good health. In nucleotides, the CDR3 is TGTGCCAGCAGCTCGCCCCGTAGAGGCCGCTCTAACTATGGCTACACCTTC. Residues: CASSSPRRGRSNYGYTF.